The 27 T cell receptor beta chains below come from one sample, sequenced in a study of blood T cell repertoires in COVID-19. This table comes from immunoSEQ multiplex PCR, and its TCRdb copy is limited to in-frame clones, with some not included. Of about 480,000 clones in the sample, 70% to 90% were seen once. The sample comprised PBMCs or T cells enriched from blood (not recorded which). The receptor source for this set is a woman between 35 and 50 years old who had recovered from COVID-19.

CDR3 loop: CATSTGQGANIQYF. The CDR3 DNA sequence: TGTGCCACCAGCACGGGACAGGGGGCAAACATTCAGTACTTC. The chain employs TRBV15 and TRBJ2-4; 12 bases fit TRBD1. V dropped 4 bases and J dropped 6; count of bases not matched to a gene: 1. Germline CDR1 LNHNV, CDR2 YYDKDF (reference sequence). CDR3 length: 14 amino acids. The full variable domain, with the rest looked up from reference TRBV15 and TRBJ2-4, is DAMVIQNPRYQVTQFGKPVTLSCSQTLNHNVMYWYQQKSSQAPKLLFHYYDKDFNNEADTPDNFQSRRPNTSFCFLDIRSPGLGDTAMYLCATSTGQGANIQYFGAGTRLSVL.

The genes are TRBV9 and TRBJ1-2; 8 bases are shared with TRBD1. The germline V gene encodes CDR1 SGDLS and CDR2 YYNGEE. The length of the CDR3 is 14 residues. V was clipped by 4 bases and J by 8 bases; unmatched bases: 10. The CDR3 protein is CASSPNVQGVGYTF. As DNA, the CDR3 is TGTGCCAGCAGCCCAAACGTACAGGGGGTAGGCTACACCTTC.

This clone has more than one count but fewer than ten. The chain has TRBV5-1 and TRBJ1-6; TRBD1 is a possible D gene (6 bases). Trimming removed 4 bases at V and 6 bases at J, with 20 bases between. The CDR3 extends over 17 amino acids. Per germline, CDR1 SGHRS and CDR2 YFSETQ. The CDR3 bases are TGCGCCAGCAGCCGGCCTCCTCTACAGGGACGTAATTCACCCCTCCACTTT. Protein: CASSRPPLQGRNSPLHF.

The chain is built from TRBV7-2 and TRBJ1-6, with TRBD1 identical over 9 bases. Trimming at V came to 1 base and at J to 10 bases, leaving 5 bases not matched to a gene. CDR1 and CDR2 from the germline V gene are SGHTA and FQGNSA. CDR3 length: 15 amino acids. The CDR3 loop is CASSLVTGGTSPLHF. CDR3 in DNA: TGTGCCAGCAGCTTAGTTACAGGGGGCACATCACCCCTCCACTTT.

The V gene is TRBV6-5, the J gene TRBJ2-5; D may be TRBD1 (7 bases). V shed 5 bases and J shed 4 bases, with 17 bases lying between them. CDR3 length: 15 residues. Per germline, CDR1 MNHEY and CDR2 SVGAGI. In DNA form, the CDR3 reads TGTGCCAGCAGTCAGGGGGGCTTAAGAATAGAGACCCAGTACTTC. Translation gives CASSQGGLRIETQYF.

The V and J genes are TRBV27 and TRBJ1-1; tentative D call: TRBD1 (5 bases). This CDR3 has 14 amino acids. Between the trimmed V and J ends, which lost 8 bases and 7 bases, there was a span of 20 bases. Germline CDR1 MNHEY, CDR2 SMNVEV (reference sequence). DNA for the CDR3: TGTGCCAGCCGGGGGAGGGGCGGTGGTTTTGAAGCTTTCTTT. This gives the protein CASRGRGGGFEAFF.

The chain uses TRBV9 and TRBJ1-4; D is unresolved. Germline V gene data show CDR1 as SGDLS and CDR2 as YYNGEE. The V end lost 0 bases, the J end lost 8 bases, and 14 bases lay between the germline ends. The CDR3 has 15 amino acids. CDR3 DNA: TGTGCCAGCAGCGTAGAGCGCAGAGAGGGCGAAAAACTGTTTTTT. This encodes CASSVERREGEKLFF. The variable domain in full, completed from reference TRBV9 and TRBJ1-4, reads DSGVTQTPKHLITATGQRVTLRCSPRSGDLSVYWYQQSLDQGLQFLIQYYNGEERAKGNILERFSAQQFPDLHSELNLSSLELGDSALYFCASSVERREGEKLFFGSGTQLSVL.

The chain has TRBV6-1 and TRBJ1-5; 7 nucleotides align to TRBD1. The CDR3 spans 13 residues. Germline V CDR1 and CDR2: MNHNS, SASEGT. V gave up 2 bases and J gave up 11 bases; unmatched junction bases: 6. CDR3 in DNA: TGTGCCAGCAGTGAAAAAGCAGGGGGTTCCCAGCATTTT. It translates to CASSEKAGGSQHF.

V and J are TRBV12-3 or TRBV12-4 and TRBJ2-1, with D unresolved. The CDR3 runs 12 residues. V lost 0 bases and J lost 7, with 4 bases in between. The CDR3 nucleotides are TGTGCCAGCAGTTTAGCCCAGAATGAGCAGTTCTTC. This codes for CASSLAQNEQFF.

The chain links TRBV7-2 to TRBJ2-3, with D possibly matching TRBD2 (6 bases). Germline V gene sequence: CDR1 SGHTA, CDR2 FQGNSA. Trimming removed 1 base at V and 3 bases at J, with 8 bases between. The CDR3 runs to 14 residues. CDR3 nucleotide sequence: TGTGCCAGCAGCTTAGACGCGGGAACAGATACGCAGTATTTT. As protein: CASSLDAGTDTQYF. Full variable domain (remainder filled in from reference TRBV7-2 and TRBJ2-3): GAGVSQSPSNKVTEKGKDVELRCDPISGHTALYWYRQSLGQGLEFLIYFQGNSAPDKSGLPSDRFSAERTGGSVSTLTIQRTQQEDSAVYLCASSLDAGTDTQYFGPGTRLTVL.

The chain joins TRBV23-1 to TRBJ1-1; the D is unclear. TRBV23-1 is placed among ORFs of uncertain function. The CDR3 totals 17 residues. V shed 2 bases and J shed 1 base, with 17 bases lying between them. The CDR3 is CASSQRPSAGENTEAFF. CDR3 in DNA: TGCGCCAGCAGTCAAAGACCCTCGGCAGGCGAGAACACTGAAGCTTTCTTT.

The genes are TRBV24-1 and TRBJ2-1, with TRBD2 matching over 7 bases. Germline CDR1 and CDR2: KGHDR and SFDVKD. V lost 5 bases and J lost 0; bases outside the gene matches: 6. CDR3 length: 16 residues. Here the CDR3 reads CATSVGLAVSYNEQFF. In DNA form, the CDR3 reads TGTGCCACCAGTGTCGGCCTAGCGGTCTCCTACAATGAGCAGTTCTTC.

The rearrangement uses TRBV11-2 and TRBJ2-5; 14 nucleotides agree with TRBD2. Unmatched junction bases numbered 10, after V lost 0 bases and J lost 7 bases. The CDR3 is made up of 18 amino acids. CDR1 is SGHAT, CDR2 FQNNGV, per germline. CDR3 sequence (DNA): TGTGCCAGCAGCTTAGAGGCCGGGACTAGCGGGGGCGGTCGGACCCAGTACTTC. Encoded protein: CASSLEAGTSGGGRTQYF.

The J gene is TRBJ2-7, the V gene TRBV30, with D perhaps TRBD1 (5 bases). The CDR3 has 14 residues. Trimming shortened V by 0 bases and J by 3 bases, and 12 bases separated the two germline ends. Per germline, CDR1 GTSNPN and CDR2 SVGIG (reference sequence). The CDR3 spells CAWSVQGHIYEQYF. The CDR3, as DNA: TGTGCCTGGAGTGTCCAGGGCCACATCTACGAGCAGTACTTC.

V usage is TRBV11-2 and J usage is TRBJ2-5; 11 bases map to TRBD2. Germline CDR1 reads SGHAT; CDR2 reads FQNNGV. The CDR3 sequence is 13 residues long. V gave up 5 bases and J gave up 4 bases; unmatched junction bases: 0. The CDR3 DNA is TGTGCCAGCAGCCTAGCGGGGGGAGAGACCCAGTACTTC. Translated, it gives CASSLAGGETQYF.

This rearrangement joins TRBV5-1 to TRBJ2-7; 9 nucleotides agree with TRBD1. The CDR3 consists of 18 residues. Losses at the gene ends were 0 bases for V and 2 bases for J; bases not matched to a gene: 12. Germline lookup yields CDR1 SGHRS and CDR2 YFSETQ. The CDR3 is CASSLAVFRDREPYEQYF. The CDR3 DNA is TGCGCCAGCAGCTTGGCTGTTTTCCGGGACAGGGAACCCTACGAGCAGTACTTC.

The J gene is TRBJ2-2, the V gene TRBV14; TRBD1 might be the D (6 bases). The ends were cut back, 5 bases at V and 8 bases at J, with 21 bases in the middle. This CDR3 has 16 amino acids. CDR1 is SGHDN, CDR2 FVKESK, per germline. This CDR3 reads CASSKTQGWIPGELFF. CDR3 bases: TGTGCCAGCAGCAAGACACAGGGATGGATCCCAGGGGAGCTGTTTTTT.

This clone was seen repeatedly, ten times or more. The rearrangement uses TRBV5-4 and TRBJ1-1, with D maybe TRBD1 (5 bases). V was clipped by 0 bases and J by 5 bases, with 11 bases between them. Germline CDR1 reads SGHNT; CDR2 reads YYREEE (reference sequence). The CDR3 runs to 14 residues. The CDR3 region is CASSLAGSGTEAFF. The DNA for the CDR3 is TGTGCCAGCAGCTTGGCAGGGAGCGGGACTGAAGCTTTCTTT.

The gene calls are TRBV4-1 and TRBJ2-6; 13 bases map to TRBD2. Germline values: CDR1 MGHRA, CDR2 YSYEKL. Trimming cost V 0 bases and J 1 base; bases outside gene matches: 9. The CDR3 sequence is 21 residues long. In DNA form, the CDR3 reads TGCGCCAGCAGCCAAGATTCGGACGGACTAGCGGGAGTATCTGGGGCCAACGTCCTGACTTTC. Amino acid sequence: CASSQDSDGLAGVSGANVLTF.

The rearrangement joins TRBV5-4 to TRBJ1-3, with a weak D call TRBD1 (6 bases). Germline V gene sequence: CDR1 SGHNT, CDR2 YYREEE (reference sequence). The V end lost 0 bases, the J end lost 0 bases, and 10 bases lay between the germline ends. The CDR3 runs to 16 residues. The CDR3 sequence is CASSLDRERSGNTIYF. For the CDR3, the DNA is TGTGCCAGCAGCTTGGACAGGGAGCGCTCTGGAAACACCATATATTTT.

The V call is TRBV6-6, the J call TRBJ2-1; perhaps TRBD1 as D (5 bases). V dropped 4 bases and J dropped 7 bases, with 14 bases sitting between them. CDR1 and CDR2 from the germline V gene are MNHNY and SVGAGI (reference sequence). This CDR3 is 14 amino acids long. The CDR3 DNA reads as TGTGCCAGCAGTTCCTCGGACACGGCTAATGAGCAGTTCTTC. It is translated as CASSSSDTANEQFF.

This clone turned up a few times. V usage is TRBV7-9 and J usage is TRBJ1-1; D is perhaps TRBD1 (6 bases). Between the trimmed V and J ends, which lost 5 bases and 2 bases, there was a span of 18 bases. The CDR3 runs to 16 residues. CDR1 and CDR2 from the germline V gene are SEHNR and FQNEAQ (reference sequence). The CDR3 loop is CASSRLSGTPNTEAFF. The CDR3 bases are TGTGCCAGCAGCCGACTTTCCGGGACACCAAACACTGAAGCTTTCTTT. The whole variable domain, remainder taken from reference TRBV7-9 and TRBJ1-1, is DTGVSQNPRHKITKRGQNVTFRCDPISEHNRLYWYRQTLGQGPEFLTYFQNEAQLEKSRLLSDRFSAERPKGSFSTLEIQRTEQGDSAMYLCASSRLSGTPNTEAFFGQGTRLTVV.

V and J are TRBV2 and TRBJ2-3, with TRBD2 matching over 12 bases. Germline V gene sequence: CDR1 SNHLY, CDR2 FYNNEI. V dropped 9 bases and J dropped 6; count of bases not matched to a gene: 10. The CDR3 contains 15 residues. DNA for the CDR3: TGTGCCAGTATGGAGCTAGCGGGAGGGTCCGATACGCAGTATTTT. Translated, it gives CASMELAGGSDTQYF.

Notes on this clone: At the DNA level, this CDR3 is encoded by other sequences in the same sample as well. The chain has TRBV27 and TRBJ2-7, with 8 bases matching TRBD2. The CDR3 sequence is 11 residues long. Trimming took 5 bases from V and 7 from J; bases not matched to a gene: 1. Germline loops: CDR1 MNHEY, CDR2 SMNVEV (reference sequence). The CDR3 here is CASSRGGEQYF. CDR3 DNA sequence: TGTGCCAGCAGTCGCGGGGGGGAGCAGTACTTC.

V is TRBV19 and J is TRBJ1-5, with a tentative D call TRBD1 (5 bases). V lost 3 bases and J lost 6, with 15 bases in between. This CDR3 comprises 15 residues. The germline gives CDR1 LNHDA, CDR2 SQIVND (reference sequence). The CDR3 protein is CASSMRGEGFQPQHF. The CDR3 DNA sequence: TGTGCCAGTAGTATGCGGGGGGAAGGATTTCAGCCCCAGCATTTT.

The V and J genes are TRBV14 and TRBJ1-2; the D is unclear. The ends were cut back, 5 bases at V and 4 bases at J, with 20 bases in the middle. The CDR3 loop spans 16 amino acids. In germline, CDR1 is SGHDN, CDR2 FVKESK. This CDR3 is CASSSSADLGLYGYTF. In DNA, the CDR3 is TGTGCCAGCAGCTCTTCGGCCGACCTGGGCCTCTATGGCTACACCTTC. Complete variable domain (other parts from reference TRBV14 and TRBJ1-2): EAGVTQFPSHSVIEKGQTVTLRCDPISGHDNLYWYRRVMGKEIKFLLHFVKESKQDESGMPNNRFLAERTGGTYSTLKVQPAELEDSGVYFCASSSSADLGLYGYTFGSGTRLTVV.

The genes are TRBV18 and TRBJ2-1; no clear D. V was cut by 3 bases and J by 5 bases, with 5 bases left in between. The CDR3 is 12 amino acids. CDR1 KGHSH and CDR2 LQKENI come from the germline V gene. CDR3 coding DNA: TGTGCCAGCTCACCCTCGGACAATGAGCAGTTCTTC. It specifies CASSPSDNEQFF.